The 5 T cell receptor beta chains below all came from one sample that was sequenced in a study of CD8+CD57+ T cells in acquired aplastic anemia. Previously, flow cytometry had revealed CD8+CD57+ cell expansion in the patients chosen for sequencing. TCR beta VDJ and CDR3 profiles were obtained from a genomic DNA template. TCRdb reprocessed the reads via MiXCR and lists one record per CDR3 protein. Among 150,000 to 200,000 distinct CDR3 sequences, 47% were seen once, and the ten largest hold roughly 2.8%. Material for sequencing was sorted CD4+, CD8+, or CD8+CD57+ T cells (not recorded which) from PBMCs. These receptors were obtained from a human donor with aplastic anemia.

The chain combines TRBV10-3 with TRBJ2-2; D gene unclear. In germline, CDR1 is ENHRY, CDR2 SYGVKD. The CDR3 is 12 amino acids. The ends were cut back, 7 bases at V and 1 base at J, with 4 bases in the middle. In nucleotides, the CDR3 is TGTGCCATCACCGAGAACACCGGGGAGCTGTTTTTT. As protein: CAITENTGELFF.

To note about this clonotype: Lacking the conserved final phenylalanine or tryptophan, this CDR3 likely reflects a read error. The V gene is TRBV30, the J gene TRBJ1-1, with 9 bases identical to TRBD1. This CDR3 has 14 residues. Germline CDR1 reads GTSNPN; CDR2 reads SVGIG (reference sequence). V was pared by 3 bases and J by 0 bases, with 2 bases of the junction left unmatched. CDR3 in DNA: TGTGCCTGGAGGGGACAGGGATTGAACACTGAAGCTTTCCTT. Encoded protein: CAWRGQGLNTEAFL.

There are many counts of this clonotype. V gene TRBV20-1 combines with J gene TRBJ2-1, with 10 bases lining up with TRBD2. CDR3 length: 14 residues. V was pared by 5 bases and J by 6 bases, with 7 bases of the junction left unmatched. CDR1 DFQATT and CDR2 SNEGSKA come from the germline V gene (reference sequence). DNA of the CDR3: TGCAGTGCTCCACTAGCGGGGCCGATCAATGAGCAGTTCTTC. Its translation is CSAPLAGPINEQFF.

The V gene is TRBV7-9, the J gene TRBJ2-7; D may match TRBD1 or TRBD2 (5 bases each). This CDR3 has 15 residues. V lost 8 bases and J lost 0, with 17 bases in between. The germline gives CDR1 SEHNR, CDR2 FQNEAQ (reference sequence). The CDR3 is CASRSAIGTSYEQYF. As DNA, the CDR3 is TGTGCCAGCCGCTCAGCTATCGGGACCTCCTACGAGCAGTACTTC.

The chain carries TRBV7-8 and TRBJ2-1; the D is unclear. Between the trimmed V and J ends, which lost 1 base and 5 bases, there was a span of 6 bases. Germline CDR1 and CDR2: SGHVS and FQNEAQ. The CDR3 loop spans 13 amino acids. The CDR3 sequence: CASSLVANNEQFF. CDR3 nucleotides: TGTGCCAGCAGCTTAGTGGCAAACAATGAGCAGTTCTTC. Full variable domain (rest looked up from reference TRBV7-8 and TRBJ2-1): GAGVSQSPRYKVAKRGQDVALRCDPISGHVSLFWYQQALGQGPEFLTYFQNEAQLDKSGLPSDRFFAERPEGSVSTLKIQRTQQEDSAVYLCASSLVANNEQFFGPGTRLTVL.